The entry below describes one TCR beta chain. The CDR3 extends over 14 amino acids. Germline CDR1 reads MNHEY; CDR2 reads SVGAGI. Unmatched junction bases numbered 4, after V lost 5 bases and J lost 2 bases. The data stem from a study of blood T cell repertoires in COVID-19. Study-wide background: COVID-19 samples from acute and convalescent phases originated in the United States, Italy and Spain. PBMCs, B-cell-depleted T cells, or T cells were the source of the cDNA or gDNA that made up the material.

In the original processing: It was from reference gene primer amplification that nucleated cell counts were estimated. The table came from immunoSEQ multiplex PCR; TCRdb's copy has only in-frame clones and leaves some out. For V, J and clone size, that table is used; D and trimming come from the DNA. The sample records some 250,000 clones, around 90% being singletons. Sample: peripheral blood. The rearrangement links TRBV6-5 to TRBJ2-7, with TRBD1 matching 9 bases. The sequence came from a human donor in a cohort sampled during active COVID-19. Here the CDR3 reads CASSLGTGTYEQYF. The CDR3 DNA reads TGTGCCAGCAGTCTCGGGACAGGGACCTACGAGCAGTACTTC.